Listed below are T cell receptor beta chains from one sample, sequenced in a study of shared clonotypes between healthy human individuals. Profiled with immunoSEQ multiplex PCR; TCRdb holds only in-frame clones, not every one. The data show about 490,000 clones, less than 80% seen once. Sequencing was performed on PBMCs. The source of these receptors is a woman in her 40s in good health. Some clones in this sample may be carry-over from other donors' samples. CDR3s include the opening cysteine and the closing phenylalanine or tryptophan. A D gene is named only where the DNA matches it firmly. Only part of the rows carry a size: once, few, many, or a class if the clone is expanded.

v_call: TRBV29-1
d_call: NA
j_call: TRBJ1-1
clone_size: few
cdr3_aa: CSAGLQNTEAFF
cdr3_nt: TGCAGCGCCGGCCTACAGAACACTGAAGCTTTCTTT

v_call: TRBV6-4
d_call: NA
j_call: TRBJ2-2
clone_size: NA
cdr3_aa: CASHSAANTGELFF
cdr3_nt: TGTGCCAGCCACTCGGCGGCGAACACCGGGGAGCTGTTTTTT

v_call: TRBV9
d_call: NA
j_call: TRBJ1-1
clone_size: NA
cdr3_aa: CASSVGGGFHVEAFF
cdr3_nt: TGTGCCAGCAGCGTAGGGGGAGGGTTTCACGTTGAAGCTTTCTTT

v_call: TRBV6-7
d_call: TRBD2
j_call: TRBJ2-7
clone_size: NA
cdr3_aa: CASSYTKQTSGIPYEQYF
cdr3_nt: TGTGCCAGCAGTTACACAAAACAGACTAGCGGGATCCCCTACGAGCAGTACTTC

v_call: TRBV7-8
d_call: NA
j_call: TRBJ2-7
clone_size: NA
cdr3_aa: CASSLQVGEQYF
cdr3_nt: TGTGCCAGCAGCTTACAAGTGGGGGAGCAGTACTTC

v_call: TRBV10-1
d_call: TRBD1
j_call: TRBJ2-5
clone_size: NA
cdr3_aa: CASSDVRQGRETQYF
cdr3_nt: TGCGCCAGCAGTGATGTGCGACAGGGACGAGAGACCCAGTACTTC

v_call: TRBV27
d_call: NA
j_call: TRBJ1-2
clone_size: NA
cdr3_aa: CASSSQGYYGYTF
cdr3_nt: TGTGCCAGCAGTTCACAGGGATACTATGGCTACACCTTC

v_call: TRBV18
d_call: TRBD1
j_call: TRBJ1-2
clone_size: NA
cdr3_aa: CASSPFPGQGTRSYYGYTF
cdr3_nt: TGTGCCAGCTCACCATTTCCGGGACAGGGGACACGAAGCTACTATGGCTACACCTTC

v_call: TRBV10-2
d_call: NA
j_call: TRBJ1-2
clone_size: NA
cdr3_aa: CASSDGASLSYGYTF
cdr3_nt: TGCGCCAGCAGTGATGGGGCCTCCCTCTCCTATGGCTACACCTTC

v_call: TRBV28
d_call: NA
j_call: TRBJ1-4
clone_size: NA
cdr3_aa: CASSSPQGGGEKLFF
cdr3_nt: TGTGCCAGCAGCTCACCTCAGGGAGGAGGAGAAAAACTGTTTTTT

v_call: TRBV6-1
d_call: NA
j_call: TRBJ2-6
clone_size: NA
cdr3_aa: CASSVQGSGANVLTF
cdr3_nt: TGTGCCAGCAGTGTTCAGGGCTCTGGGGCCAACGTCCTGACTTTC

v_call: TRBV28
d_call: TRBD2
j_call: TRBJ2-2
clone_size: NA
cdr3_aa: CAITHMGTSGKGPHTGELFF
cdr3_nt: TGTGCCATTACCCATATGGGGACTAGCGGGAAGGGGCCCCACACCGGGGAGCTGTTTTTT

v_call: TRBV28
d_call: NA
j_call: TRBJ1-2
clone_size: NA
cdr3_aa: CASSRGSRGYTF
cdr3_nt: TGTGCCAGCAGTCGGGGCAGCCGTGGCTACACCTTC

v_call: TRBV5-4
d_call: NA
j_call: TRBJ1-1
clone_size: NA
cdr3_aa: CATSRGDMNTEAFF
cdr3_nt: TGTGCCACTTCGAGGGGAGACATGAACACTGAAGCTTTCTTT

v_call: TRBV5-6
d_call: TRBD1
j_call: TRBJ2-5
clone_size: NA
cdr3_aa: CASSPTGKETQYF
cdr3_nt: TGTGCCAGCAGCCCGACAGGGAAAGAGACCCAGTACTTC

v_call: TRBV7-3
d_call: TRBD1
j_call: TRBJ1-2
clone_size: NA
cdr3_aa: CASSATGGDGYTF
cdr3_nt: TGTGCCAGCAGCGCGACAGGGGGTGATGGCTACACCTTC

v_call: TRBV29-1
d_call: TRBD1
j_call: TRBJ1-2
clone_size: NA
cdr3_aa: CSVESGQGWGYTF
cdr3_nt: TGCAGCGTTGAATCCGGACAGGGTTGGGGCTACACCTTC

v_call: TRBV2
d_call: NA
j_call: TRBJ2-7
clone_size: NA
cdr3_aa: CASTVRASSYEQYF
cdr3_nt: TGTGCCAGCACCGTCAGGGCGAGCTCCTACGAGCAGTACTTC

v_call: TRBV5-1
d_call: NA
j_call: TRBJ2-2
clone_size: NA
cdr3_aa: CASSSIGTGELFF
cdr3_nt: TGCGCCAGCAGCTCCATCGGCACCGGGGAGCTGTTTTTT

v_call: TRBV7-8
d_call: TRBD2
j_call: TRBJ2-1
clone_size: once
cdr3_aa: CASSPRSGPPSGGSYNEQFF
cdr3_nt: TGTGCCAGCAGCCCCCGCTCGGGCCCACCTTCCGGGGGGTCCTACAATGAGCAGTTCTTC

v_call: TRBV5-1
d_call: NA
j_call: TRBJ1-4
clone_size: NA
cdr3_aa: CASSLEGPGAATNEKLFF
cdr3_nt: TGCGCCAGCAGCCTGGAGGGCCCCGGGGCTGCAACTAATGAAAAACTGTTTTTT

v_call: TRBV6-1
d_call: NA
j_call: TRBJ2-2
clone_size: many
cdr3_aa: CASSSEGSLGELFF
cdr3_nt: TGTGCCAGCAGTTCTGAGGGGAGTTTGGGGGAGCTGTTTTTT

v_call: TRBV6-5
d_call: NA
j_call: TRBJ1-2
clone_size: NA
cdr3_aa: CASSYLGDYGYTF
cdr3_nt: TGTGCCAGCAGTTATTTAGGGGACTATGGCTACACCTTC

v_call: TRBV19
d_call: NA
j_call: TRBJ1-1
clone_size: NA
cdr3_aa: CASSMMGLLNTEAFF
cdr3_nt: TGTGCCAGTAGTATGATGGGCCTCCTGAACACTGAAGCTTTCTTT

v_call: TRBV30
d_call: NA
j_call: TRBJ2-7
clone_size: NA
cdr3_aa: CAWSGPYEQYF
cdr3_nt: TGTGCCTGGAGCGGACCGTACGAGCAGTACTTC

v_call: TRBV7-2
d_call: TRBD2
j_call: TRBJ2-3
clone_size: NA
cdr3_aa: CASRWTSGTRDTQYF
cdr3_nt: TGTGCCAGCAGATGGACTAGCGGGACTAGAGATACGCAGTATTTT

v_call: TRBV30
d_call: NA
j_call: TRBJ1-5
clone_size: NA
cdr3_aa: CAWSVLDGQPQHF
cdr3_nt: TGTGCCTGGAGTGTACTCGATGGACAGCCCCAGCATTTT

v_call: TRBV29-1
d_call: NA
j_call: TRBJ2-3
clone_size: NA
cdr3_aa: CSAGHITDTQYF
cdr3_nt: TGCAGCGCGGGCCACATCACAGATACGCAGTATTTT

v_call: TRBV2
d_call: TRBD1
j_call: TRBJ1-4
clone_size: once
cdr3_aa: CASSMDRVLTNEKLFF
cdr3_nt: TGTGCCAGCAGCATGGACAGGGTTCTCACTAATGAAAAACTGTTTTTT

v_call: TRBV11-2
d_call: NA
j_call: TRBJ1-2
clone_size: NA
cdr3_aa: CASSDPRGRGDGYTF
cdr3_nt: TGTGCCAGCAGCGACCCGCGGGGTCGTGGGGATGGCTACACCTTC

v_call: TRBV2
d_call: NA
j_call: TRBJ1-2
clone_size: NA
cdr3_aa: CASSVGQGTFF
cdr3_nt: NA

v_call: TRBV5-4
d_call: NA
j_call: TRBJ2-7
clone_size: NA
cdr3_aa: CASSFGSRGAEQYF
cdr3_nt: TGTGCCAGCAGCTTTGGAAGTAGGGGGGCCGAGCAGTACTTC

v_call: TRBV29-1
d_call: TRBD2
j_call: TRBJ2-1
clone_size: NA
cdr3_aa: CSGTSGSFSYNEQFF
cdr3_nt: TGCAGCGGGACTAGCGGGAGCTTCTCCTACAATGAGCAGTTCTTC

v_call: TRBV5-1
d_call: NA
j_call: TRBJ2-2
clone_size: NA
cdr3_aa: CASSPLEGPGELFF
cdr3_nt: TGCGCCAGCAGCCCGTTGGAGGGGCCCGGGGAGCTGTTTTTT

v_call: TRBV19
d_call: NA
j_call: TRBJ2-3
clone_size: NA
cdr3_aa: CASSGGRAVTDTQYF
cdr3_nt: TGTGCCAGTAGTGGCGGCAGGGCGGTCACAGATACGCAGTATTTT

v_call: TRBV9
d_call: TRBD2
j_call: TRBJ2-7
clone_size: many
cdr3_aa: CASSVAPYGLAGTYEQYF
cdr3_nt: TGTGCCAGCAGCGTAGCCCCCTATGGACTAGCGGGAACCTACGAGCAGTACTTC

v_call: TRBV6-1
d_call: TRBD2
j_call: TRBJ2-5
clone_size: NA
cdr3_aa: CASTVSGTETQYF
cdr3_nt: TGTGCCAGCACCGTGAGCGGGACGGAGACCCAGTACTTC

v_call: TRBV5-1
d_call: TRBD1
j_call: TRBJ2-2
clone_size: NA
cdr3_aa: CASSRVRTGGTSGELFF
cdr3_nt: TGCGCCAGCAGCCGCGTCCGGACAGGGGGCACCTCCGGGGAGCTGTTTTTT

v_call: TRBV5-1
d_call: NA
j_call: TRBJ2-2
clone_size: NA
cdr3_aa: CASSGRGLTGELFF
cdr3_nt: TGCGCCAGCTCCGGCCGGGGGCTGACCGGGGAGCTGTTTTTT

v_call: TRBV11-2
d_call: NA
j_call: TRBJ2-1
clone_size: NA
cdr3_aa: CASSFLLSDNNEQFF
cdr3_nt: TGTGCCAGCAGCTTTCTCCTCTCGGACAACAATGAGCAGTTCTTC

v_call: TRBV5-1
d_call: NA
j_call: TRBJ2-3
clone_size: NA
cdr3_aa: CASSPFSGGATDTQYF
cdr3_nt: TGCGCCAGCAGCCCTTTCAGTGGGGGGGCCACAGATACGCAGTATTTT

v_call: TRBV29-1
d_call: TRBD1
j_call: TRBJ2-2
clone_size: NA
cdr3_aa: CSARRGPTGELFF
cdr3_nt: TGCAGCGCCCGAAGGGGGCCAACCGGGGAGCTGTTTTTT

v_call: TRBV5-6
d_call: NA
j_call: TRBJ1-3
clone_size: NA
cdr3_aa: CASSHSLGGNTIYF
cdr3_nt: TGTGCCAGCAGCCATTCGTTGGGTGGAAACACCATATATTTT

v_call: TRBV10-1
d_call: NA
j_call: TRBJ1-2
clone_size: NA
cdr3_aa: CASSEFNYGYTF
cdr3_nt: TGCGCCAGCAGTGAATTCAACTATGGCTACACCTTC

v_call: TRBV5-4
d_call: NA
j_call: TRBJ2-5
clone_size: NA
cdr3_aa: CASSLRPYGKETQYF
cdr3_nt: TGTGCCAGCAGCTTGCGTCCCTACGGAAAAGAGACCCAGTACTTC

v_call: TRBV29-1
d_call: NA
j_call: TRBJ2-5
clone_size: NA
cdr3_aa: CSVTDTGRQETQYF
cdr3_nt: TGCAGCGTTACGGACACAGGGCGCCAAGAGACCCAGTACTTC

v_call: TRBV5-6
d_call: TRBD1
j_call: TRBJ1-2
clone_size: NA
cdr3_aa: CASSPTSDRALANYGYTF
cdr3_nt: TGTGCCAGCAGCCCTACAAGCGACAGGGCCCTAGCTAACTATGGCTACACCTTC

v_call: TRBV14
d_call: NA
j_call: TRBJ2-6
clone_size: NA
cdr3_aa: CASSTQGPGANVLTF
cdr3_nt: TGTGCCAGCAGCACACAGGGCCCTGGGGCCAACGTCCTGACTTTC

v_call: TRBV5-1
d_call: TRBD2
j_call: TRBJ2-3
clone_size: NA
cdr3_aa: CASSPLAGGRTDTQYF
cdr3_nt: TGCGCCAGCAGCCCACTAGCGGGAGGGCGCACAGATACGCAGTATTTT

v_call: TRBV15
d_call: TRBD1
j_call: TRBJ2-7
clone_size: NA
cdr3_aa: CATSRAGQGGEQYF
cdr3_nt: TGTGCCACCAGCAGAGCGGGACAGGGCGGCGAGCAGTACTTC

v_call: TRBV7-6
d_call: NA
j_call: TRBJ2-7
clone_size: NA
cdr3_aa: CASGRSRAYEQYF
cdr3_nt: TGTGCCAGCGGTCGTAGCAGAGCCTACGAGCAGTACTTC

v_call: TRBV21-1
d_call: NA
j_call: TRBJ2-5
clone_size: NA
cdr3_aa: CASSKGVLGTQYF
cdr3_nt: TGTGCCAGCAGCAAAGGGGTATTAGGGACCCAGTACTTC

v_call: TRBV5-4
d_call: NA
j_call: TRBJ2-3
clone_size: once
cdr3_aa: CASSRDSTNTDTQYF
cdr3_nt: TGTGCCAGCAGCCGGGACTCTACGAACACAGATACGCAGTATTTT

v_call: TRBV5-1
d_call: TRBD2
j_call: TRBJ2-1
clone_size: NA
cdr3_aa: CASSLGTIAGGNNEQFF
cdr3_nt: TGCGCCAGCAGCTTGGGAACTATAGCGGGAGGGAACAATGAGCAGTTCTTC